This record concerns one T cell receptor beta chain sequence. The CDR3 carries no conserved terminal phenylalanine or tryptophan, so it likely arises from a read error. The limits of the CDR3 on the DNA are not certain, so only TCRdb's listed CDR3 is given. MiXCR was run by TCRdb on the PCR reads, yielding one entry per CDR3 protein. In the table there are 15,000 to 25,000 distinct CDR3 sequences, 40% to 50% of which are singletons. The data derive from a study of tumor-infiltrating lymphocytes in oesophageal squamous cell carcinoma. The CDR3 is 15 amino acids in total, end residues counted. CDR1 is SGHTA and CDR2 is FQGNSA in the germline V gene.

The specimen was normal esophageal tissue next to the tumor. The J gene is TRBJ2-7, the V gene TRBV7-2. This sequence was found in a male donor with esophageal squamous cell carcinoma. The CDR3 is CASSRGNSYEQYFGA.